This entry is about one T cell receptor beta chain. This PCR relied on a set of 60 Vbeta primers and 13 Jbeta primers. Assay used: immunoSEQ multiplex PCR; TCRdb lists only in-frame clones, some missing. Among 200,000 to 250,000 clones listed, over 60% were seen once. This entry belongs to a study of cytomegalovirus exposure and HLA in healthy donors. The trim removed 3 bases at V and 7 bases at J, leaving 9 bases unmatched. The CDR3 has 16 amino acids. Germline values: CDR1 SEHNR, CDR2 FQNEAQ (reference sequence). This sequence was found in a young man in good health and CMV-seronegative. Sequencing used PBMCs. The chain employs TRBV7-9 and TRBJ1-4, with 9 bases matching TRBD1. The CDR3 region has the DNA TGTGCCAGCAGCTTCTTGGCGGGACAGGGAACTGAAAAACTGTTTTTT. It specifies CASSFLAGQGTEKLFF.